This T cell receptor beta chain was captured in a study of T cell repertoires in cytomegalovirus infection. As for the study in general: CMV epitopes, recently identified HLA-C-restricted and well-studied HLA-B-restricted, were used. Public signatures in TCR beta pointed to CMV infection and matching HLA type. Findings and caveats of the study: The ex vivo response was dominated by HLA-C-restricted CMV-specific TCR beta clonotypes.

CDR3 length: 16 amino acids. Germline lookup yields CDR1 MGHRA and CDR2 YSYEKL. V shed 1 base, J shed 2 bases, and the junction held 3 bases outside the gene matches. This clonotype was counted ten times or more. Its antigen is currently unknown. TCRdb analysed the reads with MiXCR anew, one entry per CDR3 protein. This sample yields roughly 150,000 distinct CDR3 sequences, of which more than 25% are seen a single time; about 56% belongs to the top ten. The chain recombines TRBV4-1 with TRBJ2-5; 11 bases line up with TRBD2. The TCR sequence derives from a human donor in good health (CMV status not recorded). Some clones in this sample may be carry-over from other donors' samples. The sequences come from CD8+ T cells from cultured PBMCs, collected from culture after CMV antigen stimulation. CDR3: CASSQVIAGGQETQYF. CDR3 DNA: TGCGCCAGCAGCCAAGTAATAGCGGGGGGGCAAGAGACCCAGTACTTC.